The entry below describes one T cell receptor beta chain. The V and J ends lost 7 bases and 3 bases respectively, with 19 bases between them. Per the germline V gene, CDR1 is LNHNV and CDR2 is YYDKDF (reference sequence). This CDR3 comprises 16 residues. The data were taken from a study of sequential checkpoint blockade in melanoma. Treatment in this sample: randomized to nivolumab then ipilimumab (arm A) or the reverse (arm B). Patients had received no earlier DNA-damaging chemotherapy. Sequencing used immunoSEQ multiplex PCR; TCRdb keeps in-frame clones, though not all of them. The top ten hold 10% of the sample, which has over 10,000 clones, over 60% seen once.

The chain has TRBV15 and TRBJ2-4; weak D call: TRBD1 (5 bases). The sample here was CD8+ T cells sorted from blood (inferred from file names), taken from a patient given nivolumab and ipilimumab in sequence. This sequence was found in a human donor with melanoma. The CDR3 coding sequence is TGTGCCACCACCGAAGCCAGGGAATGGGGCAAAAACATTCAGTACTTC. Translating it yields CATTEAREWGKNIQYF.